This TCR beta chain was retrieved from a study of radiation and T cells in renal cell carcinoma. Overall study: Nephrectomy followed 15 Gy stereotactic body radiation by 4 weeks. Study-level findings and limits: From baseline, blood top tumor clonotypes peaked at 2 weeks post-radiation.

As to this clone: The antigen is unknown.

The time point here: blood 2 weeks post-SBRT. Treatment noted: 15 Gy SBRT to primary tumor, nephrectomy 4 weeks later. Clear cell pathology was present in this patient's renal cell carcinoma. Sequencing was performed with immunoSEQ multiplex PCR; in TCRdb, only in-frame clones are kept and a portion is missing. The profile shows just over 150,000 clones, 87% of them singletons. Germline V gives CDR1 SEHNR, CDR2 FQNEAQ (reference sequence). Trimming removed 4 bases from V and 6 bases from J; junction bases left unmatched: 8. The CDR3 is made up of 14 amino acids. The sample here was blood, taken from a patient whose treatment included radiotherapy and nephrectomy. The TCR sequence derives from a woman in her forties or fifties with renal cell carcinoma. V gene TRBV7-9 combines with J gene TRBJ2-7, with TRBD2 identical over 8 bases. The CDR3: CASSYRGAGVEQYF. The CDR3 nucleotides read TGTGCCAGCAGCTACCGGGGAGCGGGGGTCGAGCAGTACTTC. The entire variable domain, with the rest obtained from reference TRBV7-9 and TRBJ2-7, is as follows: DTGVSQNPRHKITKRGQNVTFRCDPISEHNRLYWYRQTLGQGPEFLTYFQNEAQLEKSRLLSDRFSAERPKGSFSTLEIQRTEQGDSAMYLCASSYRGAGVEQYFGPGTRLTVT.